This T cell receptor beta chain stems from a study of cytomegalovirus exposure and HLA in healthy donors. Germline values: CDR1 SGHRS, CDR2 YFSETQ. V lost 0 bases, J lost 5 bases, and 9 bases stayed unmatched. The CDR3 is 17 amino acids. PCR was performed using 60 Vbeta and 13 Jbeta primers. Assay: immunoSEQ multiplex PCR; the TCRdb copy retains only in-frame clones and omits some. The sample includes 250,000 or so clones, around 90% of them seen just once. This chain uses TRBV5-1 with TRBJ1-1; TRBD1 matches 11 bases. The receptor was derived from a girl aged 2 to 9 in good health and CMV-seronegative. The sequenced sample was PBMCs. CDR3 loop: CASSLDPGQGVRTEAFF. As DNA, the CDR3 is TGCGCCAGCAGCTTGGATCCGGGACAGGGGGTTCGGACTGAAGCTTTCTTT.